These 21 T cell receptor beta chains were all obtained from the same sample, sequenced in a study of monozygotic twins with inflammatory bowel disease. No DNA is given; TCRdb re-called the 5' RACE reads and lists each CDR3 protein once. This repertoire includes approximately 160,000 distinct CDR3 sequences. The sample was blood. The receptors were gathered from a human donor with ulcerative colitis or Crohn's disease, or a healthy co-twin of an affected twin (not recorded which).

CDR3 region: CASIGTYSNQPQHF. The J gene is TRBJ1-5, the V gene TRBV28; the D call of TRBD1 rests on TCRdb alone, since no DNA is present to check it. Germline loops: CDR1 MDHEN, CDR2 SYDVKM. The CDR3 spans 14 residues.

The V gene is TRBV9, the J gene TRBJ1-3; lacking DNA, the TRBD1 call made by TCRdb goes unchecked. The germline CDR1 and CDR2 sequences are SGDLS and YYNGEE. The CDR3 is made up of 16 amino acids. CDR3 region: CASSVDQGSSGNTIYF.

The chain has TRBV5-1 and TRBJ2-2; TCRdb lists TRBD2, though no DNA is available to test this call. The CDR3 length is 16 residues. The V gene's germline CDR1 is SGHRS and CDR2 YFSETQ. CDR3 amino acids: CASSLAGSRRAGELFF.

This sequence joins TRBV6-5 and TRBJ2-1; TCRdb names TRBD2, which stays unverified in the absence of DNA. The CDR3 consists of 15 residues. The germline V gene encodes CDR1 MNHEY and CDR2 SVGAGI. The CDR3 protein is CASSWRGSSYNEQFF.

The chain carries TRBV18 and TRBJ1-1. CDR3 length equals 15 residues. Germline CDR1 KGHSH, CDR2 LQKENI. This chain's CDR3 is CASSTTGEGNTEAFF.

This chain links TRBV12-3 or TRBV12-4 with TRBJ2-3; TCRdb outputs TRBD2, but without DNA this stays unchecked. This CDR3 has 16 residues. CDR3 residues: CASIPLLAGGTDTQYF.

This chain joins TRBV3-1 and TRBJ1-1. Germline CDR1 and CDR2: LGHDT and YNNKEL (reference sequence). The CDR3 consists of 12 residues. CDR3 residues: CASSLQNTEAFF. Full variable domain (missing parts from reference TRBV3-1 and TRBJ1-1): DTAVSQTPKYLVTQMGNDKSIKCEQNLGHDTMYWYKQDSKKFLKIMFSYNNKELIINETVPNRFSPKSPDKAHLNLHINSLELGDSAVYFCASSLQNTEAFFGQGTRLTVV.

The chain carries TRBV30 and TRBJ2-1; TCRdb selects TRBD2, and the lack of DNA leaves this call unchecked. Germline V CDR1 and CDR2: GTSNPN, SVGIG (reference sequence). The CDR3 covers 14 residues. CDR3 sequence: CAWSAQRVYNEQFF.

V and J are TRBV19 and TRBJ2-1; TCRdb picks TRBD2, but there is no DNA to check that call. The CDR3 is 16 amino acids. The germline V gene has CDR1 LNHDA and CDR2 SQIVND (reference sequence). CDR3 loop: CASSILSGRYLGEQFF.

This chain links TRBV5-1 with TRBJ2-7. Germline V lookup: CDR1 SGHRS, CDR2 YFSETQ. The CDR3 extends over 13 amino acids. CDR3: CASSLALAYEPYF.

This chain's CDR3 is CASSLAGVRFYEQYF. The J gene is TRBJ2-7, the V gene TRBV7-9. CDR1 and CDR2 (germline): SEHNR, FQNEAQ (reference sequence). The CDR3 is 15 residues long.

The CDR3 reads CASSFSVEGVYEQYF. This chain joins TRBV7-2 and TRBJ2-7; there is no DNA to check the TCRdb D call of TRBD1. The CDR3 contains 15 residues. The germline gives CDR1 SGHTA, CDR2 FQGNSA.

Here the CDR3 reads CSVEDQRGFQYEQYF. The chain couples TRBV29-1 to TRBJ2-7. Germline V lookup: CDR1 SQVTM, CDR2 ANQGSEA. This CDR3 has 15 amino acids.

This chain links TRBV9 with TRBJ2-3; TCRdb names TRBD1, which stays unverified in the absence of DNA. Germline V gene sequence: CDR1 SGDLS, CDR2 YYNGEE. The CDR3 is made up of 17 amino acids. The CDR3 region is CASSLMTVLPFTDTQYF.

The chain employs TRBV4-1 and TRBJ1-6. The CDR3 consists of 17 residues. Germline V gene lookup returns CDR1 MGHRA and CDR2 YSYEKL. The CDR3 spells CASSQDLERTYNSPLHF.

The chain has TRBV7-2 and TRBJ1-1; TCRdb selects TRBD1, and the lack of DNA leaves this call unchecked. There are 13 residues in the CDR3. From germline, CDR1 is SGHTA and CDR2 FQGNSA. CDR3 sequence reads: CASSLQGKGEAFF. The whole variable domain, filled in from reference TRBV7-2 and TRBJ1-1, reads GAGVSQSPSNKVTEKGKDVELRCDPISGHTALYWYRQSLGQGLEFLIYFQGNSAPDKSGLPSDRFSAERTGGSVSTLTIQRTQQEDSAVYLCASSLQGKGEAFFGQGTRLTVV.

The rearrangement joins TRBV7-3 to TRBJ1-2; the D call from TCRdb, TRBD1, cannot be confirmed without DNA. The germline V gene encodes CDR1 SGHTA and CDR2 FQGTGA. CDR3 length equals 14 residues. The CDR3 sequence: CASSLVGTSLGYTF.

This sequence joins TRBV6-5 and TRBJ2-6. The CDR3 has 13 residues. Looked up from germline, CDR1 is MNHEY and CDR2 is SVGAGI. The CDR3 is CASSYRQANVLTF.

The chain's CDR3 is CASSFLGGLLNTEAFF. The chain has TRBV12-3 or TRBV12-4 and TRBJ1-1. The CDR3 length is 16 residues.

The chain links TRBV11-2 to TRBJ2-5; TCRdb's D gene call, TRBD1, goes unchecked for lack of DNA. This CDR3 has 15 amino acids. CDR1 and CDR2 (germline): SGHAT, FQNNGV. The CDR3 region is CASSSATDREETQYF.

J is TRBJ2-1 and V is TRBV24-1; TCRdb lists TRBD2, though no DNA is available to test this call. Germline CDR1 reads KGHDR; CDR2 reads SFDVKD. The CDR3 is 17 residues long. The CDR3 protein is CATSVLGGTSGRNEQFF.